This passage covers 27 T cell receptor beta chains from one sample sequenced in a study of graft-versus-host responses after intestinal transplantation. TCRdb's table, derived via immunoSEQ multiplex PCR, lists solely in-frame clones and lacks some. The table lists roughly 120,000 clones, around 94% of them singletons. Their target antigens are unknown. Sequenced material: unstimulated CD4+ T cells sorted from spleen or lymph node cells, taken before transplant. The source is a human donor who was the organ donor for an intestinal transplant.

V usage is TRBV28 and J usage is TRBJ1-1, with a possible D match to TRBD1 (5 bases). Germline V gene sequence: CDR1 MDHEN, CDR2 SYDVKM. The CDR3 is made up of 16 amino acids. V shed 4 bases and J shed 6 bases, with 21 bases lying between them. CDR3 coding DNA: TGTGCCAGCAGTTCCCCCGGGGACCGCATCCGCCCTGAAGCTTTCTTT. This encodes CASSSPGDRIRPEAFF.

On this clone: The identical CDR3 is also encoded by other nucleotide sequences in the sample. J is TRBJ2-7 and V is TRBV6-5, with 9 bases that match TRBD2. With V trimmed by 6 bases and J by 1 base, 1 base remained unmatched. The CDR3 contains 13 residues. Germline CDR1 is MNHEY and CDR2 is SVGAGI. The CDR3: CASRTSGSYEQYF. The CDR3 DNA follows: TGTGCCAGCAGGACTAGCGGTTCCTACGAGCAGTACTTC.

CDR3 region: CASSPGTGKREKLFF. The DNA for the CDR3 is TGTGCCAGCAGCCCTGGGACAGGGAAACGTGAAAAACTGTTTTTT. The gene calls are TRBV7-9 and TRBJ1-4; 9 bases are a match to TRBD1. The CDR3 covers 15 residues. The J segment lost 7 bases and the V segment lost 5 bases, leaving 8 bases of the junction unmatched. From germline, CDR1 is SEHNR and CDR2 FQNEAQ (reference sequence).

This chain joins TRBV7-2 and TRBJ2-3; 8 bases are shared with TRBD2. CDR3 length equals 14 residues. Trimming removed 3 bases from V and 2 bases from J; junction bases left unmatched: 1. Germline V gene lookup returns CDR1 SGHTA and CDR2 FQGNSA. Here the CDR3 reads CASSFSGITDTQYF. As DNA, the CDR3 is TGTGCCAGCAGCTTTAGCGGGATCACAGATACGCAGTATTTT.

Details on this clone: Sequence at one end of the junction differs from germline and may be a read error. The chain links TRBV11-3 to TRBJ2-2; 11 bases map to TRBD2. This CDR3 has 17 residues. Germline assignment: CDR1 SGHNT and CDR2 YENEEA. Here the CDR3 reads CASSRLAGYSLHRGAVF. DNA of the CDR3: TGTGCCAGCAGCAGACTAGCGGGGTACAGCCTACACCGGGGAGCTGTTTTT.

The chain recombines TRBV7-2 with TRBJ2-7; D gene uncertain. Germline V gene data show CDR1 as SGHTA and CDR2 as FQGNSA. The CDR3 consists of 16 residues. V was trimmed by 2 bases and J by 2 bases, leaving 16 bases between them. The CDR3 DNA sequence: TGTGCCAGCAGCTTACACCATGCGAGCGTCCCCTACGAGCAGTACTTC. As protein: CASSLHHASVPYEQYF.

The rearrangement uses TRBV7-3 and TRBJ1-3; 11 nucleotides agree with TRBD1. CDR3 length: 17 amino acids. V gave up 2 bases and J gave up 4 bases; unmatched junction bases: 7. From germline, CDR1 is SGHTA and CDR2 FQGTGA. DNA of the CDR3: TGTGCCAGCAGCTTACCGGGACAGGGGGTAAAGGGAAACACCATATATTTT. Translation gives CASSLPGQGVKGNTIYF.

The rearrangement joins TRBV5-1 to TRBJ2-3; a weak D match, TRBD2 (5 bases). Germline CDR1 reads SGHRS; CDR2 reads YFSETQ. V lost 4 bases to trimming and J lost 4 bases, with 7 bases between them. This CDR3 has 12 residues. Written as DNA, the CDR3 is TGCGCCAGCAGCCCGGAGGCAGATACGCAGTATTTT. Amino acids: CASSPEADTQYF.

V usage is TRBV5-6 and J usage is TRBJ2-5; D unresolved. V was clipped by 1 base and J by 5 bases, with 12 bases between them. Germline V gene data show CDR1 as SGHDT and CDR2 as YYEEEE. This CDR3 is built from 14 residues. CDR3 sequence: CASSLYSVGETQYF. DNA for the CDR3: TGTGCCAGCAGCTTGTATTCGGTGGGGGAGACCCAGTACTTC.

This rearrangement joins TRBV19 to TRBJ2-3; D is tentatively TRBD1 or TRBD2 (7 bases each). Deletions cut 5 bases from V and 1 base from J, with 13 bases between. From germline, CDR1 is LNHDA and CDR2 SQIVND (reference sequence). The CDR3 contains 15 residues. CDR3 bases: TGTGCCAGTAGTCATCCAGGGGGGGGCACAGATACGCAGTATTTT. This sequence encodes CASSHPGGGTDTQYF.

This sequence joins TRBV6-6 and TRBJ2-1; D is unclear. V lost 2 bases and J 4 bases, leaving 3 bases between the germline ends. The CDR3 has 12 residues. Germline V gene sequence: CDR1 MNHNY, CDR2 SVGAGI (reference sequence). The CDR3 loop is CASSYGYNEQFF. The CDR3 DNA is TGTGCCAGCAGTTACGGTTACAATGAGCAGTTCTTC.

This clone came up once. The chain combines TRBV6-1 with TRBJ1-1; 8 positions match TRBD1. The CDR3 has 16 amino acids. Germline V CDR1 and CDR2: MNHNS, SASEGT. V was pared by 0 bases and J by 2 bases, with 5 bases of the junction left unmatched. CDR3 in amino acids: CASSEAFGQGNTEAFF. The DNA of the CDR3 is TGTGCCAGCAGTGAAGCCTTCGGACAGGGTAACACTGAAGCTTTCTTT.

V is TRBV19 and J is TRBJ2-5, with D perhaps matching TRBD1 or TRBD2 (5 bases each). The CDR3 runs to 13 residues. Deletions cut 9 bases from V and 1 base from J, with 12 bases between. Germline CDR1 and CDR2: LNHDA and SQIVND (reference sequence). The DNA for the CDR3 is TGTGCCAGCCGACGGGGCGCCCAAGAGACCCAGTACTTC. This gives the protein CASRRGAQETQYF.

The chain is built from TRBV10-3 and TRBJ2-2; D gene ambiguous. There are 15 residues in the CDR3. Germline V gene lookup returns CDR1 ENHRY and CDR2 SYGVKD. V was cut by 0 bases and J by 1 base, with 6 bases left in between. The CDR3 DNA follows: TGTGCCATCAGTGAGTCTGGCAAGAACACCGGGGAGCTGTTTTTT. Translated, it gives CAISESGKNTGELFF.

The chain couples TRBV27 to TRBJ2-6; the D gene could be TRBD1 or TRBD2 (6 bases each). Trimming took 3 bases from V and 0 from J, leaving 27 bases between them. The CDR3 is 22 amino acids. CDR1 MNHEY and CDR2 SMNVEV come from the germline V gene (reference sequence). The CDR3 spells CASSLRGVAFINKNSGANVLTF. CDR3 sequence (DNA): TGTGCCAGCAGTTTGAGGGGGGTTGCCTTTATAAATAAAAACTCTGGGGCCAACGTCCTGACTTTC. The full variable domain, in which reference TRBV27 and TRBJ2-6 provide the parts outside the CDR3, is EAQVTQNPRYLITVTGKKLTVTCSQNMNHEYMSWYRQDPGLGLRQIYYSMNVEVTDKGDVPEGYKVSRKEKRNFPLILESPSPNQTSLYFCASSLRGVAFINKNSGANVLTFGAGSRLTVL.

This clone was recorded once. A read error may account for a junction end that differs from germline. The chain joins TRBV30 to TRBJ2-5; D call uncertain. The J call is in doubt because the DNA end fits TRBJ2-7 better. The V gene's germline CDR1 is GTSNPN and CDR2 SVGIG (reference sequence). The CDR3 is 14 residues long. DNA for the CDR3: TGTGCCCGGAGTGTAGAGGCAGGCACCTACGAGCAGTACTTC. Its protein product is CARSVEAGTYEQYF.

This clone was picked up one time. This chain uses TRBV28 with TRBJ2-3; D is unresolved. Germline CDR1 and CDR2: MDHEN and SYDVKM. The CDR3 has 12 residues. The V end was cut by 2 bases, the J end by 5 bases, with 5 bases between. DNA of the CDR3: TGTGCCAGCAGTTTAGTGCGAGATACGCAGTATTTT. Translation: CASSLVRDTQYF.

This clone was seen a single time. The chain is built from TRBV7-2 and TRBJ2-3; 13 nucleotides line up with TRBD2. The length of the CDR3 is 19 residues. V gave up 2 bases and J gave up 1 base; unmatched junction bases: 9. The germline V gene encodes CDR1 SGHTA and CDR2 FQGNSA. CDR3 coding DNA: TGTGCCAGCAGCTTACGGCCAGGGACTAGCGGGGCCCGCACAGATACGCAGTATTTT. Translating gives CASSLRPGTSGARTDTQYF. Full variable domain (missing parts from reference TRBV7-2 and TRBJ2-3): GAGVSQSPSNKVTEKGKDVELRCDPISGHTALYWYRQSLGQGLEFLIYFQGNSAPDKSGLPSDRFSAERTGGSVSTLTIQRTQQEDSAVYLCASSLRPGTSGARTDTQYFGPGTRLTVL.

CDR3 nucleotide sequence: TGTGCCAGCAGCCGAACTAATGAAAAACTGTTTTTT. Translation: CASSRTNEKLFF. The rearrangement joins TRBV7-2 to TRBJ1-4; D gene unclear. Germline V gene lookup returns CDR1 SGHTA and CDR2 FQGNSA. V lost 5 bases to trimming and J lost 1 base, with 2 bases between them. The length of the CDR3 is 12 residues.

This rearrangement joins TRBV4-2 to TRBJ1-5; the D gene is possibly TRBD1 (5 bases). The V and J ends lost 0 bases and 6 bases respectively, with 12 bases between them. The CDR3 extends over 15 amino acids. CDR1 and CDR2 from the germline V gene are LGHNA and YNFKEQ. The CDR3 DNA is TGTGCCAGCAGCCAAGATTGGGGGGACGGTCAGCCCCAGCATTTT. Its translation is CASSQDWGDGQPQHF.

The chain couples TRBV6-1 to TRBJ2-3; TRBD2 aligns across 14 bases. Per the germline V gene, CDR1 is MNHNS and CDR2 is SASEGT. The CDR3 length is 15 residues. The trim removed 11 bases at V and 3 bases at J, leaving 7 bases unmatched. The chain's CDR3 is CAGGTSGRPTDTQYF. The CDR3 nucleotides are TGTGCCGGAGGGACTAGCGGGAGACCGACAGATACGCAGTATTTT.

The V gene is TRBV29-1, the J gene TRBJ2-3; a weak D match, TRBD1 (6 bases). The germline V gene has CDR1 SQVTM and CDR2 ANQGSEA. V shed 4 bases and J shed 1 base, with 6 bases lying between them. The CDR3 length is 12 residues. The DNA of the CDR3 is TGCAGCGTTGGGACAGGCACAGATACGCAGTATTTT. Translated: CSVGTGTDTQYF.

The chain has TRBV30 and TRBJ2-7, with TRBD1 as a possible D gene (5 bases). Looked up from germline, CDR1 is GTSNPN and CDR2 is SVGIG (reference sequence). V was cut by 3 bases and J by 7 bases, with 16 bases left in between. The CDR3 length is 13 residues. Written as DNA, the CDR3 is TGTGCCTGGAGCCCCCAGGGCCTAGGTGAGCAGTACTTC. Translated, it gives CAWSPQGLGEQYF.

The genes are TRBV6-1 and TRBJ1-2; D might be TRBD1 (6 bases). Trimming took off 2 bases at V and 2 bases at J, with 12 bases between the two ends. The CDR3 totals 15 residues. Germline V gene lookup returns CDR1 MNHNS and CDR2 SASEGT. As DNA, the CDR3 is TGTGCCAGCAGTGAAAACAGGGCCCGGAACTATGGCTACACCTTC. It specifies CASSENRARNYGYTF.

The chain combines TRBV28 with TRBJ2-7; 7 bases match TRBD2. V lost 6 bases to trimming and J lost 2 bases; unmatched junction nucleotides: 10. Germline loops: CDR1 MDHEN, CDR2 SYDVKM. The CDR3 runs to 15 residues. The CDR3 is CASSRATSVTYEQYF. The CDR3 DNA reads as TGTGCCAGCAGCCGGGCCACTAGCGTGACCTACGAGCAGTACTTC.

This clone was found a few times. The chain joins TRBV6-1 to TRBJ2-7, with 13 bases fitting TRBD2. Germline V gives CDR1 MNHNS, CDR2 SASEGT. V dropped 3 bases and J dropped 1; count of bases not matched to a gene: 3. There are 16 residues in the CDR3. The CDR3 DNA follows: TGTGCCAGCAGTGACCGACTAGCGGGGGGTTCCTACGAGCAGTACTTC. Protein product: CASSDRLAGGSYEQYF.

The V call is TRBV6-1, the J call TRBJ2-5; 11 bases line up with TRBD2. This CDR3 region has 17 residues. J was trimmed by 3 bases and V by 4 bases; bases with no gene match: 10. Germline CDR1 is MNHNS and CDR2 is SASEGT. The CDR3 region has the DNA TGTGCCAGCAGTGGGCTAGCGGGAGGAGCAAAAGAAGAGACCCAGTACTTC. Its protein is CASSGLAGGAKEETQYF.